Listed below are T cell receptor beta chains from one sample, sequenced in a study of cytotoxic CD8 clonotypes in ibrutinib-treated CLL. Here immunoSEQ multiplex PCR was the method, and the copy in TCRdb shows in-frame clones only, minus some. Of roughly 330,000 clones listed, 60% to 80% are singletons. Sequenced here: PBMCs, sampled after 36 months of ibrutinib treatment. These receptors were taken from a human donor with chronic lymphocytic leukemia. Both conserved end residues are trimmed from each CDR3. Each record gives: J gene, V gene, CDR3 protein.

>TRBJ2-6|TRBV11-2
ASRPGTGLSGANVLT
>TRBJ2-3|TRBV10-3
AISERTSGTDTQY
>TRBJ1-5|TRBV29-1
SVGTGLNNQPQH
>TRBJ2-1|TRBV25-1
ASTGTSDPSSYNEQF
>TRBJ2-5|TRBV29-1
SVDTGGYQETQY
>TRBJ2-2|TRBV5-1
ASSLVAGRRNTGELF
>TRBJ2-3|TRBV10-2
ASSEQGYTDTQY
>TRBJ2-3|TRBV19
ASSQTATSTDTQY
>TRBJ2-3|TRBV5-1
ASSPGPPITDTQY
>TRBJ2-7|TRBV19
ASSVFVGQAYEQY
>TRBJ2-1|TRBV2
ASSTGTANEQF
>TRBJ2-2|TRBV6-5
ASRPGTPFTGELF
>TRBJ1-2|TRBV4-1
ASSQVTAYGYT
>TRBJ1-2|TRBV4-1
ASSQRGDRLTYGYT
>TRBJ2-1|TRBV29-1
SWGTSGSDEQF
>TRBJ2-5|TRBV4-1
ASSHGTSGSKETQY
>TRBJ2-5|TRBV11-2
ASSAWASGSMGTQY
>TRBJ2-3|TRBV28
ASSSFTSSDTQY
>TRBJ1-1|TRBV9
ASSVTGDDEAF
>TRBJ1-4|TRBV7-8
ASNRGFEEKLF
>TRBJ2-5|TRBV5-6
ASSTRPLETQY
>TRBJ1-5|TRBV6-1
ASSRLGAPNQPQH